This T cell receptor (beta chain) comes out of a study of patients and donors after allogeneic stem cell transplantation. A few counts support this clonotype. Per the germline V gene, CDR1 is DFQATT and CDR2 is SNEGSKA (reference sequence). The CDR3 spans 14 residues. Trimming removed 4 bases at V and 0 bases at J, with 10 bases between. TCRdb used MiXCR to reprocess the RT-PCR reads, holding one entry per CDR3 protein. The sample records about 40,000 distinct CDR3 sequences, roughly 29% being singletons. Sequenced sample: blood, either unsorted or a sorted T cell fraction (not recorded which). The chain carries TRBV20-1 and TRBJ2-1; D remains ambiguous. This TCR came from a human donor who was either an allogeneic HSCT recipient or a stem cell or donor lymphocyte infusion donor (not recorded which). It is not recorded whose cells these are; they may come from a transplant donor. The CDR3 sequence: CSAIRASSYNEQFF. The DNA for the CDR3 is TGCAGTGCTATCCGGGCGAGCTCCTACAATGAGCAGTTCTTC.